A selection of T cell receptor beta chains follows, all from one sample in a study of cytomegalovirus exposure and HLA in healthy donors. The repertoire was sequenced with immunoSEQ multiplex PCR; TCRdb's copy has only in-frame clones and lacks some. Here the sample spans roughly 130,000 clones, around 70% being singletons. The specimen was PBMCs. The receptors originated from a human donor in good health. Both conserved end residues are part of each CDR3. D genes are given only for firm matches. Size is omitted from some rows. Given values are once, few, many or a class for expanded clones.

clone_size	d_call	j_call	v_call	cdr3_aa	cdr3_nt
few	TRBD1	TRBJ1-6	TRBV30	CAWSRDSYSPLHF	TGTGCCTGGAGCCGGGACAGTTATTCACCCCTCCACTTT
.	TRBD2	TRBJ2-5	TRBV10-3	CAITSLAGAPGRIKETQYF	TGTGCCATCACCTCACTAGCGGGAGCCCCGGGTAGGATCAAAGAGACCCAGTACTTC
.	TRBD2	TRBJ2-3	TRBV19	CASSQTSGQSTDTQYF	TGTGCCAGTAGTCAAACTAGCGGTCAAAGCACAGATACGCAGTATTTT
.	TRBD1	TRBJ2-3	TRBV12-5	CASGSGQGPPGTQYF	TGTGCTAGTGGTTCCGGACAGGGGCCCCCCGGGACGCAGTATTTT
few	TRBD1	TRBJ1-5	TRBV28	CASRGTVGQPQHF	TGTGCCAGCAGAGGGACAGTCGGGCAGCCCCAGCATTTT
.	TRBD2	TRBJ2-7	TRBV7-3	CASSRLAGSEQYF	TGTGCCAGCAGTAGGCTAGCGGGGAGTGAGCAGTACTTC
.	TRBD1	TRBJ1-4	TRBV15	CATSRDGDRHEKLFF	TGTGCCACCAGCAGAGATGGGGACAGGCACGAAAAACTGTTTTTT
.	.	TRBJ1-4	TRBV19	CASSTRGLGEKLFF	TGTGCCAGTAGTACCAGGGGTTTAGGAGAAAAACTGTTTTTT
.	.	TRBJ2-7	TRBV15	CATTADNGRLGEQYF	TGTGCCACGACGGCCGACAATGGGCGTTTGGGCGAGCAGTACTTC
.	TRBD1	TRBJ1-3	TRBV14	CASSRQGPLGNTIYF	TGTGCCAGCAGCCGACAGGGACCATTAGGAAACACCATATATTTT
few	.	TRBJ1-3	TRBV11-2	CASSLDRRRNTIYF	TGTGCCAGCAGCTTAGACAGGAGGAGAAACACCATATATTTT
.	TRBD1	TRBJ2-7	TRBV19	CASSIGQGNYEQYF	TGTGCCAGTAGTATCGGACAGGGTAACTACGAGCAGTACTTC
.	.	TRBJ2-1	TRBV5-1	CASSLDLATSYNEQFF	TGCGCCAGCAGCCTGGATTTAGCGACTTCCTACAATGAGCAGTTCTTC
.	.	TRBJ2-7	TRBV9	CASSVDPRQYYEQYF	TGTGCCAGCAGCGTAGATCCGAGACAGTATTACGAGCAGTACTTC
once	.	TRBJ1-2	TRBV6-5	CASSRDRVGYTF	TGTGCCAGCAGTCGTGACCGGGTTGGCTACACCTTC
.	TRBD1	TRBJ1-5	TRBV19	CASNRGRQPQHF	TGTGCCAGTAACAGGGGTAGGCAGCCCCAGCATTTT
.	TRBD1	TRBJ1-1	TRBV9	CASSEGTGGNTEAFF	TGTGCCAGCAGCGAGGGGACAGGGGGGAACACTGAAGCTTTCTTT
.	.	TRBJ2-7	TRBV5-4	CASSLRDSYEQYF	TGTGCCAGCAGCTTGCGGGACTCCTACGAGCAGTACTTC
.	TRBD1	TRBJ1-2	TRBV5-4	CASSPGQGMISYGYTF	TGTGCCAGCAGCCCCGGACAGGGGATGATAAGCTATGGCTACACCTTC
.	TRBD1	TRBJ2-1	TRBV7-9	CASSRTGNSYNEQFF	TGTGCCAGCAGCCGGACAGGTAATTCCTACAATGAGCAGTTCTTC
once	.	TRBJ2-1	TRBV9	CASSVGGGRENEQFF	TGTGCCAGCAGCGTAGGGGGGGGGCGCGAAAATGAGCAGTTCTTC
.	TRBD1	TRBJ1-5	TRBV7-9	CASSRTGGVGNQPQHF	TGTGCCAGCAGCCGTACAGGGGGCGTTGGGAATCAGCCCCAGCATTTT
.	.	TRBJ2-3	TRBV30	CAWAVVGGTDTQYF	TGTGCCTGGGCCGTAGTTGGGGGGACAGATACGCAGTATTTT
.	TRBD1	TRBJ1-2	TRBV7-2	CASSPGQGGRGYTF	TGTGCCAGCAGTCCCGGACAGGGCGGAAGAGGCTACACCTTC
.	TRBD2	TRBJ2-3	TRBV13	CASSVPGGITDTQYF	TGTGCCAGCAGCGTCCCGGGGGGGATCACAGATACGCAGTATTTT
.	TRBD1	TRBJ1-1	TRBV7-4	CASSADRGYTEAFF	TGTGCCAGCAGCGCCGACAGGGGCTACACTGAAGCTTTCTTT
.	.	TRBJ2-3	TRBV6-4	CASSVLAADTQYF	TGTGCCAGCTCAGTCCTAGCAGCAGATACGCAGTATTTT
.	TRBD1	TRBJ1-1	TRBV28	CASSLTGEPAFF	TGTGCCAGCAGTTTAACAGGGGAACCAGCTTTCTTT
.	.	TRBJ2-3	TRBV15	CATSRVSGFTDTQYF	TGTGCCACCAGCAGAGTTTCGGGGTTCACAGATACGCAGTATTTT
few	TRBD1	TRBJ2-7	TRBV27	CASSSGGPYEQYF	TGTGCCAGCAGTTCAGGGGGCCCGTACGAGCAGTACTTC
.	TRBD1	TRBJ1-1	TRBV5-1	CASSPRTGIFTEAFF	TGCGCCAGCAGCCCCCGGACAGGTATATTCACTGAAGCTTTCTTT
.	.	TRBJ1-6	TRBV10-3	CAISRGFWEGYNSPLHF	TGTGCCATCAGCCGGGGGTTTTGGGAAGGCTATAATTCACCCCTCCACTTT
once	TRBD1	TRBJ2-7	TRBV7-6	CASSIQTGGDVGEQYF	TGTGCCAGCAGCATACAAACAGGGGGAGACGTAGGCGAGCAGTACTTC
.	.	TRBJ2-5	TRBV5-4	CASSLPRGRGRETQYF	TGTGCCAGCAGCTTGCCTCGAGGCAGGGGAAGGGAGACCCAGTACTTC
few	.	TRBJ2-1	TRBV6-5	CASSYSISGHEQFF	TGTGCCAGCAGTTACTCGATTAGCGGACACGAGCAGTTCTTC
few	.	TRBJ2-3	TRBV2	CASSVGAGRSTDTQYF	TGTGCCAGCAGTGTTGGGGCGGGGCGGAGCACAGATACGCAGTATTTT
.	.	TRBJ2-1	TRBV7-7	CASSSTVDYNEQFF	TGTGCTAGCAGCTCCACTGTCGACTACAATGAGCAGTTCTTC
.	TRBD1	TRBJ1-2	TRBV5-5	CASSVGQGYYGYTF	TGTGCCAGCAGCGTGGGACAGGGGTACTATGGCTACACCTTC
.	TRBD1	TRBJ1-4	TRBV5-4	CASSSHGTGSEKLFF	TGTGCCAGCAGCTCTCACGGGACAGGGAGTGAAAAACTGTTTTTT
few	.	TRBJ2-7	TRBV23-1	CASRQRHYEQYF	TGCGCCAGCAGGCAACGACACTACGAGCAGTACTTC
.	.	TRBJ1-3	TRBV19	CASRGQFVSGNTIYF	TGTGCCTCCCGAGGACAGTTCGTCTCTGGAAACACCATATATTTT
.	TRBD2	TRBJ2-2	TRBV4-3	CASSQVGGTGELFF	TGCGCCAGCAGCCAAGTCGGGGGGACCGGGGAGCTGTTTTTT
.	TRBD2	TRBJ2-7	TRBV7-8	CASSSGEPGTSNWYEQYF	TGTGCCAGCAGCTCCGGAGAACCCGGGACTAGCAATTGGTACGAGCAGTACTTC
.	TRBD2	TRBJ2-3	TRBV5-1	CASSLAPAGGNGDTQYF	TGCGCCAGCAGCTTGGCCCCAGCGGGAGGTAATGGAGATACGCAGTATTTT
.	TRBD1	TRBJ1-4	TRBV7-2	CASSTQTGLGLFF	TGTGCCAGCAGCACTCAGACAGGGTTGGGACTGTTTTTT
.	.	TRBJ2-3	TRBV28	CASSLGTRTDTQYF	TGTGCCAGCAGTTTAGGGACTCGCACAGATACGCAGTATTTT
.	TRBD1	TRBJ1-3	TRBV18	CASSPTLGTGGYTIYF	TGTGCCAGCTCACCAACCCTCGGGACAGGGGGATACACCATATATTTT
.	.	TRBJ2-5	TRBV7-9	CASRPQGGSASETQYF	TGTGCCAGCAGACCCCAGGGGGGCTCAGCCTCAGAGACCCAGTACTTC
.	.	TRBJ1-1	TRBV10-2	CASTNMNTEAFF	TGCGCCAGCACAAACATGAACACTGAAGCTTTCTTT